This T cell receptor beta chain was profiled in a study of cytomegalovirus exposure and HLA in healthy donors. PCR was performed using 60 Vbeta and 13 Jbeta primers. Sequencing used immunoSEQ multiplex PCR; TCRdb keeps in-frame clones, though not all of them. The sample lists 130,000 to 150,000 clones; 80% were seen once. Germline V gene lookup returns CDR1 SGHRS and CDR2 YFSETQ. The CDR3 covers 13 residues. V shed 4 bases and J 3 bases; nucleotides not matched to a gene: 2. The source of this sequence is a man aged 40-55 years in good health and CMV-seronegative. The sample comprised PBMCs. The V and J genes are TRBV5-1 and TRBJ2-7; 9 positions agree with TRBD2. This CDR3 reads CASSAGGVYEQYF. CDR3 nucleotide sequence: TGCGCCAGCAGCGCGGGGGGGGTCTACGAGCAGTACTTC. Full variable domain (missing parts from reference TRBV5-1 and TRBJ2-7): KAGVTQTPRYLIKTRGQQVTLSCSPISGHRSVSWYQQTPGQGLQFLFEYFSETQRNKGNFPGRFSGRQFSNSRSEMNVSTLELGDSALYLCASSAGGVYEQYFGPGTRLTVT.